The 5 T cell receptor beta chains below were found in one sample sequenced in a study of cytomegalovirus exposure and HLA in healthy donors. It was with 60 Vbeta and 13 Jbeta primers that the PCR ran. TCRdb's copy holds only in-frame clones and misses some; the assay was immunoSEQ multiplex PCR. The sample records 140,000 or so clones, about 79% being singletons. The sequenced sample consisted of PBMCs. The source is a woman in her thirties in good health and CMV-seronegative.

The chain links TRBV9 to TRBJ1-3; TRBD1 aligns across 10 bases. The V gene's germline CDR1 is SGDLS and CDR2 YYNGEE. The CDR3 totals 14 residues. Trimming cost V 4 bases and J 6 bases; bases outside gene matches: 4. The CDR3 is CASSRDRGKNTIYF. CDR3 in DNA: TGTGCCAGCAGCAGGGACAGGGGAAAAAACACCATATATTTT.

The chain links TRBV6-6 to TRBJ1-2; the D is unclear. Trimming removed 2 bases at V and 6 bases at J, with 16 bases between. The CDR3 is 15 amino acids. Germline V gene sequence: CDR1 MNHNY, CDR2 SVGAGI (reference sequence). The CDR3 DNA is TGTGCCAGCAGTTACAGCGGGTCAGGTCTTAATGGCTACACCTTC. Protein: CASSYSGSGLNGYTF.

CDR3 DNA: TGTGCCAGCAGCTTACTCACCGGGGTCGGGTCACCCCTCCACTTT. Encoded protein: CASSLLTGVGSPLHF. The V gene is TRBV5-6, the J gene TRBJ1-6; unclear D gene. The CDR3 length is 15 residues. V was clipped by 2 bases and J by 10 bases, with 16 bases between them. Germline V gives CDR1 SGHDT, CDR2 YYEEEE.

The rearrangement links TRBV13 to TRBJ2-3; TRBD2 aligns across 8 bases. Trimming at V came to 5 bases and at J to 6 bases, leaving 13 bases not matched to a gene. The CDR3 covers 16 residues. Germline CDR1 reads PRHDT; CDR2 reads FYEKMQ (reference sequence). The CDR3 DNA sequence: TGTGCCAGCAGCCGCGGGGGGCCGGTCTTTTCGGATACGCAGTATTTT. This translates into CASSRGGPVFSDTQYF.

The CDR3 sequence: CSARQNTNTGELFF. As DNA, the CDR3 is TGCAGCGCAAGACAGAACACGAACACCGGGGAGCTGTTTTTT. V usage is TRBV29-1 and J usage is TRBJ2-2; possible D gene TRBD1, 5 bases. This CDR3 region has 14 residues. Germline CDR1 SQVTM, CDR2 ANQGSEA. V shed 7 bases and J shed 0 bases, with 12 bases lying between them.